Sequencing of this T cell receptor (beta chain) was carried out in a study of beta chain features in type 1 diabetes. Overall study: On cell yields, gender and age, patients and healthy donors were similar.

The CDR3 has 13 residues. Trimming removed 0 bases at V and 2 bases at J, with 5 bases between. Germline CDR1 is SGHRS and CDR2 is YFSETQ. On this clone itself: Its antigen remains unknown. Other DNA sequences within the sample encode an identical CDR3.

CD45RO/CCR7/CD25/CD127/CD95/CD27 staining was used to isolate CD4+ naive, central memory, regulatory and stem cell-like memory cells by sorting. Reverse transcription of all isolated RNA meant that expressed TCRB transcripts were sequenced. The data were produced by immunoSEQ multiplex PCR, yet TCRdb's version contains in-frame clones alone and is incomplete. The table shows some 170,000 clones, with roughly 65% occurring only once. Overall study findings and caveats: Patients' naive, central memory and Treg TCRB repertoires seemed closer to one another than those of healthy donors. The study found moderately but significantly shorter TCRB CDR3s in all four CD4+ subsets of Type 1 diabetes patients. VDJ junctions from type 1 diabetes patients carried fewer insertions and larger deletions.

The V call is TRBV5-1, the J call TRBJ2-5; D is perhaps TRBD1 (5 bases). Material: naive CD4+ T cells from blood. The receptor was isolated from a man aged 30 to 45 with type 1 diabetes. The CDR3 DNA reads TGCGCCAGCAGCTTGGGACAGCAAGAGACCCAGTACTTC. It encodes CASSLGQQETQYF.